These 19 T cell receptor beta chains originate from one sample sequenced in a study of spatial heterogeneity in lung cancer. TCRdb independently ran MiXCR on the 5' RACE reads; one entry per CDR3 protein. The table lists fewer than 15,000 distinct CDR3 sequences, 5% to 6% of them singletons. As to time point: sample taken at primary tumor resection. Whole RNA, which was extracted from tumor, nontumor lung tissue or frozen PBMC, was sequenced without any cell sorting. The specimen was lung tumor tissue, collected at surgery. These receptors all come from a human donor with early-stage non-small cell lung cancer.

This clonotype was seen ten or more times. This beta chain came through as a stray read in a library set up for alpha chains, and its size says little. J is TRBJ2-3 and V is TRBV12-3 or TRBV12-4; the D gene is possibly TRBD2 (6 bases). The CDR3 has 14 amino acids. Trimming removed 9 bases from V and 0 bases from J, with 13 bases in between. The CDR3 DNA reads TGTGCCAGTGGGACGGGGACTAGCACAGATACGCAGTATTTT. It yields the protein CASGTGTSTDTQYF.

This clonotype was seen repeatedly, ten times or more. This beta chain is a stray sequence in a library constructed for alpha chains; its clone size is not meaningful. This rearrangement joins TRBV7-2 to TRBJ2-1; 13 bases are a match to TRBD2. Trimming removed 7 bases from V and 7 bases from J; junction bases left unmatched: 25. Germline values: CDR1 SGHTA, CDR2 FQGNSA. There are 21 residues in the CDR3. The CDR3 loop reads CASIKKGLAGARFVSWNEQFF. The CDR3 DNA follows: TGTGCCAGCATCAAAAAAGGACTAGCGGGGGCCCGATTCGTTAGCTGGAATGAGCAGTTCTTC.

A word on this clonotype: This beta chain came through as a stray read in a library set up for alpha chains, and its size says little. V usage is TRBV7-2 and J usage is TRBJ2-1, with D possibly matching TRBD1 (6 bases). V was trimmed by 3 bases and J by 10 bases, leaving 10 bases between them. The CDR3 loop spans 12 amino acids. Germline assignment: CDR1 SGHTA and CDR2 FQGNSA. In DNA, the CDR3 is TGTGCCAGCAGCTTTAGGGGGAGAGAGCAGTTCTTC. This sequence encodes CASSFRGREQFF.

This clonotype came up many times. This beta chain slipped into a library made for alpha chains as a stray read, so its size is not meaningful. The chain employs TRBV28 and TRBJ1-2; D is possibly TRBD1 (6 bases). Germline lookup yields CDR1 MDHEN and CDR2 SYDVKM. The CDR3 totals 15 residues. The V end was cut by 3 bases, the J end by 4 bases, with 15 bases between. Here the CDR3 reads CASSFAGQAFYGYTF. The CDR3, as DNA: TGTGCCAGCAGTTTTGCGGGACAAGCCTTCTATGGCTACACCTTC.

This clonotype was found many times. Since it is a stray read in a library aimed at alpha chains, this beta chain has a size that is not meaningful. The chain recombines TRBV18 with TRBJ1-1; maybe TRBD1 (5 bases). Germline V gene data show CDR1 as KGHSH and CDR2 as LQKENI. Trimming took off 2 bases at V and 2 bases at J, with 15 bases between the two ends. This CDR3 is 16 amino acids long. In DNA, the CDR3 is TGTGCCAGCTCACCAGGGGTGGGCAGGGCTAACACTGAAGCTTTCTTT. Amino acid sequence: CASSPGVGRANTEAFF.

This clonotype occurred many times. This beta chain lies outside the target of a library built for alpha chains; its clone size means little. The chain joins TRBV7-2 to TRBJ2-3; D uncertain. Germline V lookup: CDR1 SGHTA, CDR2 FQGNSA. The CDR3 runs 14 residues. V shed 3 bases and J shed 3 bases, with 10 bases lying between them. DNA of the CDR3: TGTGCCAGCAGCTTTTCAAGCGTTACAGATACGCAGTATTTT. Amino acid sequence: CASSFSSVTDTQYF.

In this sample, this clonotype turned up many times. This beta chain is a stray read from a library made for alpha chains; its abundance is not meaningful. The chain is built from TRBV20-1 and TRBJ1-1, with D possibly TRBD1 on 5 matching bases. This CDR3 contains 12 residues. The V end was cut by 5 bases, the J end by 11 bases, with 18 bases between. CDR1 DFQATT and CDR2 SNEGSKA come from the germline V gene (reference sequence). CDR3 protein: CSALEEGMEAFF. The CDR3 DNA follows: TGCAGTGCTCTAGAGGAGGGGATGGAGGCTTTCTTT.

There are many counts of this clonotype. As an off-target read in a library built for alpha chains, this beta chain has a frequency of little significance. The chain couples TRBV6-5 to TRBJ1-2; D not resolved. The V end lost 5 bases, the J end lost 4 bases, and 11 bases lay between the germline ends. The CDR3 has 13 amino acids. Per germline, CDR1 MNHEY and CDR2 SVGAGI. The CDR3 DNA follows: TGTGCCAGCAGTCCCCTTGCCCTCTATGGCTACACCTTC. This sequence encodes CASSPLALYGYTF.

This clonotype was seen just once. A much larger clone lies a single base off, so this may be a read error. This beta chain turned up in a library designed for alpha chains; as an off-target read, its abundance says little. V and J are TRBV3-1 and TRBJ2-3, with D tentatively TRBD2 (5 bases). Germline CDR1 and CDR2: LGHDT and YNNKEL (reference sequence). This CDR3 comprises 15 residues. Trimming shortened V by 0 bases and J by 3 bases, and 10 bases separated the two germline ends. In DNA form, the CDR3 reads TGTGCCAGCAGCCAAGAAAGGTGGAGGACAGATACGCAGTATTTT. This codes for CASSQERWRTDTQYF.

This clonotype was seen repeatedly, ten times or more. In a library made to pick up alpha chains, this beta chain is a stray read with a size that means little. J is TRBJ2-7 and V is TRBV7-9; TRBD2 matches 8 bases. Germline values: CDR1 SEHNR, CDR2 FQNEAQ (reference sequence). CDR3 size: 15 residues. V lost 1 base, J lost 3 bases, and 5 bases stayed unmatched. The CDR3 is CASSLGGGLFYEQYF. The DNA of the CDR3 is TGTGCCAGCAGCTTAGGCGGGGGGCTGTTCTACGAGCAGTACTTC. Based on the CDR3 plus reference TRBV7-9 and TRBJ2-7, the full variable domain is DTGVSQNPRHKITKRGQNVTFRCDPISEHNRLYWYRQTLGQGPEFLTYFQNEAQLEKSRLLSDRFSAERPKGSFSTLEIQRTEQGDSAMYLCASSLGGGLFYEQYFGPGTRLTVT.

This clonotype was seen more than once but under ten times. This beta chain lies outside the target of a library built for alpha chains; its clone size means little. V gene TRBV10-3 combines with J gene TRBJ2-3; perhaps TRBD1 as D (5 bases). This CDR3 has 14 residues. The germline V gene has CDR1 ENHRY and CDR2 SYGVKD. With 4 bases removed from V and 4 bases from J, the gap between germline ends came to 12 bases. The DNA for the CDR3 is TGTGCCATCAGTGGACGGCAGGGCCCAGATACGCAGTATTTT. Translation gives CAISGRQGPDTQYF.

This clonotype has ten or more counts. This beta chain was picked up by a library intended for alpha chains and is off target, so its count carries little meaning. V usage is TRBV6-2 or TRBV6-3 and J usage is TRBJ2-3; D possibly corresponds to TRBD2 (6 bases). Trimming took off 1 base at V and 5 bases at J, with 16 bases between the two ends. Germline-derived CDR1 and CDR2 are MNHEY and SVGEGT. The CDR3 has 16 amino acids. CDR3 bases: TGTGCCAGCAGTTACTGGCGCGGGATGGAGGAAGATACGCAGTATTTT. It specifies CASSYWRGMEEDTQYF.

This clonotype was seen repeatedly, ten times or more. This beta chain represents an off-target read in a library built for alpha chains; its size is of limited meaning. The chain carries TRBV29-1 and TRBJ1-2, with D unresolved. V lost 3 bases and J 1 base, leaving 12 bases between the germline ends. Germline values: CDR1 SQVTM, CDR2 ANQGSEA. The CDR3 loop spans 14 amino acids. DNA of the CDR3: TGCAGCGTTGAGCTGCAGAATCTTAACTATGGCTACACCTTC. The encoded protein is CSVELQNLNYGYTF.

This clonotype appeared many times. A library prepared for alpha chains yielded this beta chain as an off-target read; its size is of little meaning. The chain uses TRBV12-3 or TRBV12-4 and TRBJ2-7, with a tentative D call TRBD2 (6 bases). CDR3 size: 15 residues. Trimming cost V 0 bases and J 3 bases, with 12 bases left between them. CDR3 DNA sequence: TGTGCCAGCAGTTTAGCGGCCCTAGCGATCTACGAGCAGTACTTC. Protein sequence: CASSLAALAIYEQYF.

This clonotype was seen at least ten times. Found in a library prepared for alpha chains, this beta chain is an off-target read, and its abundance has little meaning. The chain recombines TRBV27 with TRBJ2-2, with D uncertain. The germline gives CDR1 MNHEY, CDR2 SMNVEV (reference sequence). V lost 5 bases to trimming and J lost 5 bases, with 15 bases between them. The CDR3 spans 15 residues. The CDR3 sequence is CASSRDTKGTGELFF. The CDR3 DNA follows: TGTGCCAGCAGTCGTGATACGAAAGGGACCGGGGAGCTGTTTTTT.

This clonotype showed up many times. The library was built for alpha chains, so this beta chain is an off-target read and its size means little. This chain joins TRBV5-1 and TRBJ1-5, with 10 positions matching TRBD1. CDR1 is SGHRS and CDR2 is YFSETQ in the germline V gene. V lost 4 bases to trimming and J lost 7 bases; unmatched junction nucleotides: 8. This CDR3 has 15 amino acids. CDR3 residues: CASSTGTGARQPQHF. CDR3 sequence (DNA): TGCGCCAGCAGCACGGGGACAGGGGCTCGACAGCCCCAGCATTTT.

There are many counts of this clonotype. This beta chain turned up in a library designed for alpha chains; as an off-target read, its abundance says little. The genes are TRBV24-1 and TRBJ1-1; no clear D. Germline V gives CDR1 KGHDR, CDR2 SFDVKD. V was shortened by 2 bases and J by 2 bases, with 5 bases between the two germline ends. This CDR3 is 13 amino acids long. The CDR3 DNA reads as TGTGCCACCAGTGATTCCGTCAACACTGAAGCTTTCTTT. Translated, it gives CATSDSVNTEAFF.

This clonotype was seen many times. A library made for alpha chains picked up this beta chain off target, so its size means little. The CDR3 nucleotides read TGTGCCAGCACGGTCGGGGAGGGTTCACCCCTCCACTTT. Its translation: CASTVGEGSPLHF. The chain joins TRBV12-3 or TRBV12-4 to TRBJ1-6; the D is unclear. Trimming removed 7 bases from V and 9 bases from J, with 13 bases in between. The CDR3 extends over 13 amino acids.

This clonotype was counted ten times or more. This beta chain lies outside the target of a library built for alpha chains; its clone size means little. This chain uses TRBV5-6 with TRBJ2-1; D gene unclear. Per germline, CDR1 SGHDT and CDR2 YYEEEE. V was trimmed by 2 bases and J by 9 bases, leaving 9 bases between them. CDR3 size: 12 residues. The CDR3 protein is CASSFFGPEQFF. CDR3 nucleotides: TGTGCCAGCAGCTTTTTTGGGCCTGAGCAGTTCTTC.